Included here is one TCR beta chain sequence, with context. A clone one base away is much larger, so this may be a read error. The data were taken from a study of T-cell reconstitution after alpha-beta-depleted transplantation in children. Looked up from germline, CDR1 is SGHRS and CDR2 is YFSETQ. This CDR3 spans 14 amino acids. Unique molecular identifiers were built into the TCRbeta library. MiXCR, run by TCRdb on the PCR reads, gives a single entry per CDR3 protein. The table has around 490,000 distinct CDR3 sequences, roughly 11% seen once. V usage is TRBV5-1 and J usage is TRBJ2-2, with 7 bases identical to TRBD2. This clonotype was obtained from a female patient aged 2-15 years who had a stem cell transplant for aplastic anemia, so the T cells may come from the graft donor. The sequencing used PBMCs, mostly from graft donor cells, collected 180 days after TCRalphabeta/CD19-depleted stem cell transplant. CDR3 amino acids: CASSMAGATGEVFF. CDR3 in DNA: TGCGCCAGCAGCATGGCGGGAGCCACCGGGGAGGTGTTTTTT.